A selection of T cell receptor beta chains follows, all from one sample in a study of blood T cell repertoires in COVID-19. TCRdb keeps only in-frame clones here, not all; method: immunoSEQ multiplex PCR. The table lists roughly 300,000 clones, roughly 93% of them singletons. The specimen was PBMCs or T cells enriched from blood (not recorded which). The receptors were sampled from a woman in her 40s with acute COVID-19. The CDR3 runs from the conserved cysteine through the conserved F or W. The D gene is left open where the match is weak. Expanded clones are given a class, and other clones once, few, many or no size at all.

d_gene: NA
abundance: once
j_gene: TRBJ1-5
v_gene: TRBV28
CDR3nt: TGTGCCAGCAGGCAGGGGATAAGTCAGCCCCAGCATTTT
CDR3aa: CASRQGISQPQHF

d_gene: NA
abundance: NA
j_gene: TRBJ2-3
v_gene: TRBV29-1
CDR3nt: TGCAGCTCCCGCGGTTCGGGTACGCAGTATTTT
CDR3aa: CSSRGSGTQYF

d_gene: NA
abundance: few
j_gene: TRBJ2-7
v_gene: TRBV5-1
CDR3nt: TGCGCCAGCAGCTTGAATCCTCGGGAGCGCAACGAGCAGTACTTC
CDR3aa: CASSLNPRERNEQYF

d_gene: NA
abundance: NA
j_gene: TRBJ1-2
v_gene: TRBV24-1
CDR3nt: TGTGCCACCAGTGATCGGGGGTTTGATGGCTACACCTTC
CDR3aa: CATSDRGFDGYTF

d_gene: TRBD2
abundance: NA
j_gene: TRBJ2-5
v_gene: TRBV15
CDR3nt: TGTGCCACCAGCATCGGCGGTAGCGGGAGCCAAGAGACCCAGTACTTC
CDR3aa: CATSIGGSGSQETQYF

d_gene: TRBD1
abundance: NA
j_gene: TRBJ1-3
v_gene: TRBV28
CDR3nt: TGTGCCAGCAGTTCGACAGGGGCGGGGGGAAACACCATATATTTT
CDR3aa: CASSSTGAGGNTIYF

d_gene: TRBD1
abundance: NA
j_gene: TRBJ2-7
v_gene: TRBV3-1/TRBV3-2
CDR3nt: TGTGCCAGCAGCCCGGTGAGACAGGGGGCTTACGAGCAGTACTTC
CDR3aa: CASSPVRQGAYEQYF

d_gene: NA
abundance: once
j_gene: TRBJ1-5
v_gene: TRBV5-1
CDR3nt: TGCGCCAGCAGCGAAGGGGGTAGCAATCAGCCCCAGCATTTT
CDR3aa: CASSEGGSNQPQHF

d_gene: TRBD2
abundance: NA
j_gene: TRBJ2-7
v_gene: TRBV4-2
CDR3nt: TGTGCCAGCAGCCAAGATACGGGGGGGCCGTATGGCGAGCAGTACTTC
CDR3aa: CASSQDTGGPYGEQYF

d_gene: NA
abundance: once
j_gene: TRBJ1-3
v_gene: TRBV7-9
CDR3nt: TGTGCCAGCAGCTTATTCGCGGGGGGCGCGGGCACCATATATTTT
CDR3aa: CASSLFAGGAGTIYF

d_gene: TRBD1
abundance: once
j_gene: TRBJ1-5
v_gene: TRBV6-4
CDR3nt: TGTGCCAGCAGTGACCCCAACCCTTGGGACAGGAGTTTCTATCAGCCCCAGCATTTT
CDR3aa: CASSDPNPWDRSFYQPQHF

d_gene: NA
abundance: NA
j_gene: TRBJ2-7
v_gene: TRBV7-2
CDR3nt: TGTGCCAGCAGCTTAAGACTAGGAGGAAACGAGCAGTACTTC
CDR3aa: CASSLRLGGNEQYF

d_gene: NA
abundance: NA
j_gene: TRBJ1-1
v_gene: TRBV4-1
CDR3nt: TGCGCCAGCAGCCAAGATCGCAGGGCGAACACTGAAGCTTTCTTT
CDR3aa: CASSQDRRANTEAFF

d_gene: TRBD2
abundance: NA
j_gene: TRBJ2-1
v_gene: TRBV14
CDR3nt: TGTGCCAGCAGACGGGGAAGCGGGAGAGGTAATGAGCAGTTCTTC
CDR3aa: CASRRGSGRGNEQFF

d_gene: TRBD1
abundance: NA
j_gene: TRBJ2-1
v_gene: TRBV24-1
CDR3nt: TGTGCCACCAGTGACCGGGACAGGGGCAATGAGCAGTTCTTC
CDR3aa: CATSDRDRGNEQFF

d_gene: NA
abundance: NA
j_gene: TRBJ1-5
v_gene: TRBV3-1/TRBV3-2
CDR3nt: TGTGCCAGCAGCCAGGGGCATTCAAATCAGCCCCAGCATTTT
CDR3aa: CASSQGHSNQPQHF

d_gene: NA
abundance: NA
j_gene: TRBJ2-3
v_gene: TRBV24-1
CDR3nt: TGTGCCACCAGTGATTCTGGAGAGATTTCAGATACGCAGTATTTT
CDR3aa: CATSDSGEISDTQYF

d_gene: NA
abundance: NA
j_gene: TRBJ2-1
v_gene: TRBV5-1
CDR3nt: TGCGCCAGCAGCTTTGGCCAGGGTCTCAATGAGCAGTTCTTC
CDR3aa: CASSFGQGLNEQFF

d_gene: TRBD2
abundance: NA
j_gene: TRBJ2-7
v_gene: TRBV11-3
CDR3nt: TGTGCCAGCAGTTCCTGGGGCGGGAGTACCTACGAGCAGTACTTC
CDR3aa: CASSSWGGSTYEQYF

d_gene: NA
abundance: NA
j_gene: TRBJ2-6
v_gene: TRBV7-6
CDR3nt: TGTGCCGGGTTAAACACAGGCTCTGGGGCCAACGTCCTGACTTTC
CDR3aa: CAGLNTGSGANVLTF

d_gene: NA
abundance: NA
j_gene: TRBJ2-1
v_gene: TRBV7-2
CDR3nt: TGTGCCAGCAGCTCTTACACATCCTCCTACAATGAGCAGTTCTTC
CDR3aa: CASSSYTSSYNEQFF

d_gene: NA
abundance: few
j_gene: TRBJ1-2
v_gene: TRBV18
CDR3nt: TGTGCCAGCTCACCAGCGGACTCCTATGGCTACACCTTC
CDR3aa: CASSPADSYGYTF

d_gene: TRBD1
abundance: NA
j_gene: TRBJ1-5
v_gene: TRBV28
CDR3nt: TGTGCCAGCAGTCTGACAGGGGCTCCGCTGGTTAGCAATCAGCCCCAGCATTTT
CDR3aa: CASSLTGAPLVSNQPQHF

d_gene: TRBD2
abundance: NA
j_gene: TRBJ2-2
v_gene: TRBV5-1
CDR3nt: TGCGCCAGCAGCTCTACTAGCGGGGGGAACACCGGGGAGCTGTTTTTT
CDR3aa: CASSSTSGGNTGELFF

d_gene: NA
abundance: once
j_gene: TRBJ1-4
v_gene: TRBV7-8
CDR3nt: TGTGCCAGCAGCTTGGCAATGGAAAAACTGTTTTTT
CDR3aa: CASSLAMEKLFF

d_gene: NA
abundance: NA
j_gene: TRBJ2-5
v_gene: TRBV11-2
CDR3nt: TGTGCCAGCAGCTTTGGCAGGGCGCTGGAGACCCAGTACTTC
CDR3aa: CASSFGRALETQYF

d_gene: TRBD1
abundance: NA
j_gene: TRBJ1-6
v_gene: TRBV30
CDR3nt: TGTGCCTGGGGCGGAGACAGGGATTCACCCCTCCACTTT
CDR3aa: CAWGGDRDSPLHF

d_gene: NA
abundance: NA
j_gene: TRBJ2-7
v_gene: TRBV15
CDR3nt: TGTGCCACCAGCAGAGATTTTCAGGGGATCGAGCAGTACTTC
CDR3aa: CATSRDFQGIEQYF

d_gene: TRBD1
abundance: NA
j_gene: TRBJ2-3
v_gene: TRBV5-4
CDR3nt: TGTGCCAGCAGCCCGAGGGACAGGGGCACAGATACGCAGTATTTT
CDR3aa: CASSPRDRGTDTQYF

d_gene: NA
abundance: NA
j_gene: TRBJ2-2
v_gene: TRBV3-1/TRBV3-2
CDR3nt: TGTGCCAGCAGCATAAGGGGGGGCGCGGACACCGGGGAGCTGTTTTTT
CDR3aa: CASSIRGGADTGELFF

d_gene: NA
abundance: NA
j_gene: TRBJ2-2
v_gene: TRBV9
CDR3nt: TGTGCCAGCAGCTTCTTACCCGATAGCACCGGGGAGCTGTTTTTT
CDR3aa: CASSFLPDSTGELFF

d_gene: TRBD1
abundance: NA
j_gene: TRBJ1-1
v_gene: TRBV9
CDR3nt: TGTGCCAGCAGCTTTACTACAGGGGACACTGAAGCTTTCTTT
CDR3aa: CASSFTTGDTEAFF

d_gene: TRBD1
abundance: once
j_gene: TRBJ1-1
v_gene: TRBV5-1
CDR3nt: TGCGCCAGCAGCTTACAGGGGGCGCAATGGACTGAAGCTTTCTTT
CDR3aa: CASSLQGAQWTEAFF

d_gene: NA
abundance: NA
j_gene: TRBJ1-2
v_gene: TRBV12-3/TRBV12-4
CDR3nt: TGTGCCAGCGCTCTAGTGGGTAACTATGGCTACACCTTC
CDR3aa: CASALVGNYGYTF

d_gene: TRBD1
abundance: NA
j_gene: TRBJ2-1
v_gene: TRBV6-2/TRBV6-3
CDR3nt: TGTGCCAGCAGCCCGCTCCACAGGGGCGGCAATGAGCAGTTCTTC
CDR3aa: CASSPLHRGGNEQFF

d_gene: NA
abundance: once
j_gene: TRBJ2-5
v_gene: TRBV4-1
CDR3nt: TGCGCCAGCAGCCCCCTGTCTCGGGAGACCCAGTACTTC
CDR3aa: CASSPLSRETQYF

d_gene: NA
abundance: NA
j_gene: TRBJ2-5
v_gene: TRBV6-2/TRBV6-3
CDR3nt: TGTGCCAGCAGTTACCGGTCAGGGGCATCTCGGGTGGAAGAGACCCAGTACTTC
CDR3aa: CASSYRSGASRVEETQYF

d_gene: NA
abundance: NA
j_gene: TRBJ1-2
v_gene: TRBV5-1
CDR3nt: TGCGCCAGCAGCTCGACACAGACTAACTATGGCTACACCTTC
CDR3aa: CASSSTQTNYGYTF

d_gene: NA
abundance: NA
j_gene: TRBJ1-3
v_gene: TRBV14
CDR3nt: TGTGCCAGCAGCCTAGCCTCTGGAAACACCATATATTTT
CDR3aa: CASSLASGNTIYF

d_gene: TRBD2
abundance: NA
j_gene: TRBJ2-3
v_gene: TRBV2
CDR3nt: TGTGCCAGCAGGACCAATAGCGGGCCCAGCACAGATACGCAGTATTTT
CDR3aa: CASRTNSGPSTDTQYF

d_gene: TRBD1
abundance: NA
j_gene: TRBJ1-3
v_gene: TRBV13
CDR3nt: TGTGCCAGCAGCTTAATCGGGACAGGGGGCAGAAGCTCTGGAAACACCATATATTTT
CDR3aa: CASSLIGTGGRSSGNTIYF

d_gene: TRBD2
abundance: once
j_gene: TRBJ2-3
v_gene: TRBV28
CDR3nt: TGTGCCAGCCAGGGACTAGCGGCGACAGATACGCAGTATTTT
CDR3aa: CASQGLAATDTQYF

d_gene: TRBD1
abundance: NA
j_gene: TRBJ2-7
v_gene: TRBV7-2
CDR3nt: TGTGCCAGCAGCTCTAGGACAGGGACGACCTACGAGCAGTACTTC
CDR3aa: CASSSRTGTTYEQYF

d_gene: TRBD2
abundance: NA
j_gene: TRBJ2-3
v_gene: TRBV29-1
CDR3nt: TGCAGCGTTGGTGGGAGCGGGGGCACAGATACGCAGTATTTT
CDR3aa: CSVGGSGGTDTQYF

d_gene: TRBD1
abundance: NA
j_gene: TRBJ1-6
v_gene: TRBV5-1
CDR3nt: TGCGCCAGCAGCTTGGATGGACAGGGCGGTTCACCCCTCCACTTT
CDR3aa: CASSLDGQGGSPLHF

d_gene: NA
abundance: NA
j_gene: TRBJ1-5
v_gene: TRBV4-3
CDR3nt: TGCGCCAGCAGCCCCACGGTACCCCCCCCCAGGGCCCGTAGCAATCAGCCCCAGCATTTT
CDR3aa: CASSPTVPPPRARSNQPQHF

d_gene: TRBD1
abundance: few
j_gene: TRBJ2-6
v_gene: TRBV28
CDR3nt: TGTGCCAGCAGTTTTCCAGATTGGGGCAGGGGGCGATCTGGGGCCAACGTCCTGACTTTC
CDR3aa: CASSFPDWGRGRSGANVLTF

d_gene: NA
abundance: once
j_gene: TRBJ2-1
v_gene: TRBV24-1
CDR3nt: TGTGCCACCAGTGCCAATCTCCTGGGGGGCAATGAGCAGTTCTTC
CDR3aa: CATSANLLGGNEQFF

d_gene: NA
abundance: once
j_gene: TRBJ1-5
v_gene: TRBV19
CDR3nt: TGTGCCAGTAGTTCCGTGTCTTTAGGCAATCAGCCCCAGCATTTT
CDR3aa: CASSSVSLGNQPQHF

d_gene: TRBD2
abundance: few
j_gene: TRBJ2-1
v_gene: TRBV5-4
CDR3nt: TGTGCCAGCAGCCCAAAGCGGGGGCCTAATGGTGAGCAGTTCTTC
CDR3aa: CASSPKRGPNGEQFF

d_gene: NA
abundance: once
j_gene: TRBJ2-7
v_gene: TRBV7-2
CDR3nt: TGTGCCAGCAGCAAAGAGCGGATATCCTACGAGCAGTACTTC
CDR3aa: CASSKERISYEQYF

d_gene: NA
abundance: once
j_gene: TRBJ1-2
v_gene: TRBV7-2
CDR3nt: TGTGCCAGCAGCTTACGGGCAGGGCAAGGAAACTATGGCTACACCTTC
CDR3aa: CASSLRAGQGNYGYTF

d_gene: NA
abundance: NA
j_gene: TRBJ2-2
v_gene: TRBV28
CDR3nt: TGTGCCAGCAGTCAACAGGGACCCGGGGAGCTGTTTTTT
CDR3aa: CASSQQGPGELFF

d_gene: NA
abundance: NA
j_gene: TRBJ2-7
v_gene: TRBV7-8
CDR3nt: TGTGCCAGCAGCTTATTTGGGGGGAGCTCCTACGAGCAGTACTTC
CDR3aa: CASSLFGGSSYEQYF

d_gene: TRBD1
abundance: NA
j_gene: TRBJ2-7
v_gene: TRBV7-2
CDR3nt: TGTGCCAGCAGCTCCTCCGGGACAGGGGGCATCGAGCAGTACTTC
CDR3aa: CASSSSGTGGIEQYF

d_gene: NA
abundance: NA
j_gene: TRBJ1-2
v_gene: TRBV4-2
CDR3nt: TGTGCCAGCAGCCAAGGGTCAGGGTCAGGCGGCTACACCTTC
CDR3aa: CASSQGSGSGGYTF

d_gene: TRBD1
abundance: NA
j_gene: TRBJ2-1
v_gene: TRBV18
CDR3nt: TGTGCCAGCTCACCAATCTCGACAGGGGGGGGTTTTGAGCAGTTCTTC
CDR3aa: CASSPISTGGGFEQFF